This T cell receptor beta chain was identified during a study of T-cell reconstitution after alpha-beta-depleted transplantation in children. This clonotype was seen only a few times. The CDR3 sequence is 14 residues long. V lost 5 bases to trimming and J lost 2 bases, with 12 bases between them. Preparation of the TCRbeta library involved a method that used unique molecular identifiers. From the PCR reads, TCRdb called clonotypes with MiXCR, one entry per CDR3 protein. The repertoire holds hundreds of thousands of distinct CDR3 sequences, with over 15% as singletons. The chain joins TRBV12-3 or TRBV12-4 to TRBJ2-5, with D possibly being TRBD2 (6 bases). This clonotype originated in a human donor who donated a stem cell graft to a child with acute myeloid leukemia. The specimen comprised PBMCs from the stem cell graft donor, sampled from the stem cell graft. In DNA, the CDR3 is TGTGCCAGCAGTACCGGGACTGAACAAGAGACCCAGTACTTC. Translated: CASSTGTEQETQYF.